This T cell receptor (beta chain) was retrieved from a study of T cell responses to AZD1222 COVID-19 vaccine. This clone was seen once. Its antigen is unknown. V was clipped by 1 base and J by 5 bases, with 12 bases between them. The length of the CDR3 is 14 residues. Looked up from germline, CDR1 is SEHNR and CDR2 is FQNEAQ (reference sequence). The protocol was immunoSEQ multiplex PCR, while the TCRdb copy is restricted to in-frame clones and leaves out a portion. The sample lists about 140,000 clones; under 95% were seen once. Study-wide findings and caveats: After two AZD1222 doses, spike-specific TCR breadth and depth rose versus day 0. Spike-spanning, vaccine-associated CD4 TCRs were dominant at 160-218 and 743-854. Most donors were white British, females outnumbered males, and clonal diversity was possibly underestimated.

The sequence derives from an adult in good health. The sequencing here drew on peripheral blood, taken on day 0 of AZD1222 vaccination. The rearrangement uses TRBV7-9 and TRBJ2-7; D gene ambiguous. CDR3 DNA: TGTGCCAGCAGCTTAGGTAGCCAGGTCGACGAGCAGTACTTC. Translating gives CASSLGSQVDEQYF.